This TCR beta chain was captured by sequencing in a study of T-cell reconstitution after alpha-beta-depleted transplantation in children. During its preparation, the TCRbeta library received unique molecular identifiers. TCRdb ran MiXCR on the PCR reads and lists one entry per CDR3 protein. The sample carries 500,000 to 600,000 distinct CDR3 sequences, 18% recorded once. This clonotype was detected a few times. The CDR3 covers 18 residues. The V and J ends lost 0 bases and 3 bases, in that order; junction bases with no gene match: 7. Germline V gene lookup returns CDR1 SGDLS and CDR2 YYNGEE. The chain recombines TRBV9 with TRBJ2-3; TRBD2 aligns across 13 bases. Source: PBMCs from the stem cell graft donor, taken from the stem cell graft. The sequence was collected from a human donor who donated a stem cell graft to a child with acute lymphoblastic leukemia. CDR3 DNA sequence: TGTGCCAGCAGCGTAGCTCAGGGACTAGCGGGATCGACAGATACGCAGTATTTT. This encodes CASSVAQGLAGSTDTQYF.